Each of the 22 T cell receptor beta chains below was sequenced from the same sample in a study of blood T cell repertoires in COVID-19 (dated by TCRdb to 2018 to 2020). The method was the immunoSEQ multiplex PCR assay. Drawn from immuneACCESS, this table holds only the in-frame rearrangements with V and J called that TCRdb kept. Clones are partly lost; checked studies trace under half to an unresolved V gene and leave the rest unexplained. The sample table holds approximately 500,000 clones, of which around 90% were seen once. The ten largest clones represent 7.5% to 9% of the sample. The specimen sequenced was peripheral blood. The receptor source for this set is a woman aged 45-59 years with COVID-19, enrolled during active disease.

CDR3 DNA: TGTGCCAGCAGCCCCTCTCGGGATACGCAGTATTTT. Protein: CASSPSRDTQYF. The chain employs TRBV6-6 and TRBJ2-3; D gene uncertain. This CDR3 spans 12 amino acids. From germline, CDR1 is MNHNY and CDR2 SVGAGI (reference sequence). V lost 6 bases and J 6 bases, leaving 10 bases between the germline ends.

This chain joins TRBV9 and TRBJ2-5, with D perhaps matching TRBD1 (6 bases). V was trimmed by 4 bases and J by 7 bases, leaving 23 bases between them. The germline V gene encodes CDR1 SGDLS and CDR2 YYNGEE. The CDR3 consists of 16 residues. CDR3 nucleotide sequence: TGTGCCAGCAGCCCTCGTGGGACAAATCCCTGGGGGACCCAGTACTTC. Its translation is CASSPRGTNPWGTQYF.

This clone was seen a few times. The genes are TRBV19 and TRBJ1-5; D uncertain. The V gene lost 6 bases and the J gene lost 6 bases, with 18 bases spanning the gap. The CDR3 is made up of 15 amino acids. The germline gives CDR1 LNHDA, CDR2 SQIVND (reference sequence). The CDR3 spells CASSPWTSQRQPQHF. CDR3 in DNA: TGTGCCAGTAGCCCTTGGACTTCACAACGTCAGCCCCAGCATTTT.

The chain employs TRBV28 and TRBJ1-1; TRBD1 agrees at 7 bases. Unmatched junction bases numbered 2, after V lost 2 bases and J lost 8 bases. This CDR3 is 12 amino acids long. Germline V gives CDR1 MDHEN, CDR2 SYDVKM. DNA for the CDR3: TGTGCCAGCAGTTTAATGGACAGGGAAGCTTTCTTT. It is translated as CASSLMDREAFF.

The chain carries TRBV9 and TRBJ1-6, with 9 bases matching TRBD1. Losses at the gene ends were 5 bases for V and 8 bases for J; bases not matched to a gene: 5. The CDR3 is made up of 14 amino acids. Germline-derived CDR1 and CDR2 are SGDLS and YYNGEE. The CDR3 DNA sequence: TGTGCCAGCAGTGGACAGGGGACGGATTCACCCCTCCACTTT. Translating it yields CASSGQGTDSPLHF.

The chain is built from TRBV5-1 and TRBJ2-5; a possible D gene is TRBD2 (5 bases). Trimming left V 4 bases short and J 5 bases short, with 15 bases between. In germline, CDR1 is SGHRS, CDR2 YFSETQ. This CDR3 comprises 14 residues. The CDR3 here is CASSPPGIGETQYF. CDR3 sequence (DNA): TGCGCCAGCAGCCCGCCGGGGATAGGGGAGACCCAGTACTTC.

Notes on this clone: This CDR3 is also generated by other DNA sequences in the sample. The chain uses TRBV18 and TRBJ1-1; D possibly corresponds to TRBD1 (5 bases). Germline values: CDR1 KGHSH, CDR2 LQKENI. V lost 2 bases, J lost 3 bases, and 7 bases lay in between. This CDR3 has 13 amino acids. CDR3 nucleotide sequence: TGTGCCAGCTCACCAGCGGGGGACACTGAAGCTTTCTTT. This encodes CASSPAGDTEAFF.

This chain connects TRBV27 to TRBJ2-7, with TRBD1 matching 7 bases. The V segment lost 3 bases and the J segment 4 bases; nucleotides outside the gene matches: 9. The CDR3 totals 15 residues. Germline CDR1 MNHEY, CDR2 SMNVEV (reference sequence). The CDR3 region has the DNA TGTGCCAGCAGTTTCTCGACAGGGTCCACTTACGAGCAGTACTTC. Its protein is CASSFSTGSTYEQYF.

The rearrangement joins TRBV7-2 to TRBJ1-3; D perhaps matches TRBD1 (6 bases). V was clipped by 2 bases and J by 7 bases, with 15 bases between them. The CDR3 has 15 residues. Germline CDR1 SGHTA, CDR2 FQGNSA. CDR3 in DNA: TGTGCCAGCAGCTTAAGCCGGGGGGCCGGGAACACCATATATTTT. This gives the protein CASSLSRGAGNTIYF.

This chain connects TRBV11-1 to TRBJ2-7; no firm D call. V gave up 1 base and J gave up 0 bases, with 7 bases separating them. From germline, CDR1 is SGHAT and CDR2 FQDESV (reference sequence). The CDR3 is made up of 14 amino acids. This CDR3 reads CASSLVRYSYEQYF. As DNA, the CDR3 is TGTGCCAGCAGCTTAGTCCGGTACTCCTACGAGCAGTACTTC.

The chain combines TRBV7-2 with TRBJ2-1; 8 bases agree with TRBD1. The CDR3 covers 15 residues. V lost 6 bases and J lost 7; bases outside the gene matches: 11. Germline V CDR1 and CDR2: SGHTA, FQGNSA. The CDR3 region is CASSADRGEFNEQFF. The DNA for the CDR3 is TGTGCCAGCAGTGCCGACAGGGGCGAATTTAATGAGCAGTTCTTC.

The chain has TRBV28 and TRBJ1-2; no reliable D call. Trimming took 6 bases from V and 4 from J, leaving 12 bases between them. The CDR3 length is 13 residues. Germline V CDR1 and CDR2: MDHEN, SYDVKM. The CDR3: CASSSEAGYGYTF. The CDR3 region has the DNA TGTGCCAGCAGCTCCGAGGCGGGCTATGGCTACACCTTC.

This clone was detected a few times. This chain connects TRBV30 to TRBJ2-3; 7 bases agree with TRBD2. Losses at the gene ends were 5 bases for V and 6 bases for J; bases not matched to a gene: 8. Germline lookup yields CDR1 GTSNPN and CDR2 SVGIG (reference sequence). CDR3 length equals 13 residues. In DNA, the CDR3 is TGTGCCTGGGAAGCGGGGAGTGGTGATACGCAGTATTTT. It translates to CAWEAGSGDTQYF. Full variable domain (rest looked up from reference TRBV30 and TRBJ2-3): SQTIHQWPATLVQPVGSPLSLECTVEGTSNPNLYWYRQAAGRGLQLLFYSVGIGQISSEVPQNLSASRPQDRQFILSSKKLLLSDSGFYLCAWEAGSGDTQYFGPGTRLTVL.

The chain uses TRBV13 and TRBJ2-2; tentative D call: TRBD1 (6 bases). The CDR3 covers 16 residues. The V gene lost 5 bases and the J gene lost 0 bases, with 13 bases spanning the gap. The germline V gene has CDR1 PRHDT and CDR2 FYEKMQ (reference sequence). The CDR3: CASSKPRGPNTGELFF. CDR3 sequence (DNA): TGTGCCAGCAGCAAACCCAGGGGCCCGAACACCGGGGAGCTGTTTTTT.

This clone was found once. The V call is TRBV29-1, the J call TRBJ1-4; a weak D match, TRBD1 (5 bases). Trimming cost V 3 bases and J 8 bases, with 16 bases left between them. This CDR3 is built from 14 residues. Per germline, CDR1 SQVTM and CDR2 ANQGSEA. DNA for the CDR3: TGCAGCGTTGACTACTCCGGGACTGGGGAAAAACTGTTTTTT. Translating gives CSVDYSGTGEKLFF.

This clone was observed a single time. V usage is TRBV5-1 and J usage is TRBJ2-3; D may be TRBD2 (5 bases). Trimming removed 3 bases at V and 2 bases at J, with 10 bases between. Germline CDR1 SGHRS, CDR2 YFSETQ. The CDR3 totals 14 residues. This CDR3 reads CASSSEGFTDTQYF. CDR3 nucleotides: TGCGCCAGCAGCTCTGAGGGCTTCACAGATACGCAGTATTTT.

V and J are TRBV2 and TRBJ1-2; 7 nucleotides line up with TRBD1. Germline CDR1 SNHLY, CDR2 FYNNEI. CDR3 length: 11 amino acids. The V and J ends lost 6 bases and 5 bases, in that order; junction bases with no gene match: 0. Written as DNA, the CDR3 is TGTGCCAGCAGGACAGGGTATGGCTACACCTTC. The encoded protein is CASRTGYGYTF.

The chain couples TRBV19 to TRBJ2-2; 11 nucleotides align to TRBD1. Trimming removed 6 bases from V and 6 bases from J; junction bases left unmatched: 3. CDR1 LNHDA and CDR2 SQIVND come from the germline V gene (reference sequence). The CDR3 totals 14 residues. The CDR3 DNA follows: TGTGCCAGTAGGGGGACAGGGGGGGCCGGGGAGCTGTTTTTT. Translating it yields CASRGTGGAGELFF.

V gene TRBV9 combines with J gene TRBJ2-2; D is unresolved. V was pared by 0 bases and J by 2 bases, with 5 bases between. Germline assignment: CDR1 SGDLS and CDR2 YYNGEE. The CDR3 totals 14 residues. The CDR3 sequence: CASSVETNTGELFF. CDR3 DNA sequence: TGTGCCAGCAGCGTAGAGACAAACACCGGGGAGCTGTTTTTT.

DNA of the CDR3: TGCAGTATAGAGGGGGGGTACGAGCAGTACTTC. It specifies CSIEGGYEQYF. The chain joins TRBV20-1 to TRBJ2-7; a possible D gene is TRBD2 (7 bases). Germline loops: CDR1 DFQATT, CDR2 SNEGSKA (reference sequence). V was cut by 8 bases and J by 4 bases, with 12 bases left in between. This CDR3 spans 11 amino acids.

The V and J genes are TRBV30 and TRBJ1-5, with TRBD1 matching over 7 bases. This CDR3 is built from 12 residues. The ends lost 8 bases at V and 3 bases at J; junction bases unmatched: 4. Germline V gives CDR1 GTSNPN, CDR2 SVGIG (reference sequence). The CDR3 DNA follows: TGTGCCGTAGGGACAGTCAATCAGCCCCAGCATTTT. Amino acids: CAVGTVNQPQHF.

This sequence joins TRBV11-2 and TRBJ1-4; D unclear. There are 18 residues in the CDR3. Trimming left V 6 bases short and J 4 bases short, with 24 bases between. CDR1 is SGHAT and CDR2 is FQNNGV in the germline V gene. CDR3 amino acids: CASSSPRTSMQDNEKLFF. CDR3 coding DNA: TGTGCCAGCAGTTCACCCCGCACATCGATGCAAGATAATGAAAAACTGTTTTTT.